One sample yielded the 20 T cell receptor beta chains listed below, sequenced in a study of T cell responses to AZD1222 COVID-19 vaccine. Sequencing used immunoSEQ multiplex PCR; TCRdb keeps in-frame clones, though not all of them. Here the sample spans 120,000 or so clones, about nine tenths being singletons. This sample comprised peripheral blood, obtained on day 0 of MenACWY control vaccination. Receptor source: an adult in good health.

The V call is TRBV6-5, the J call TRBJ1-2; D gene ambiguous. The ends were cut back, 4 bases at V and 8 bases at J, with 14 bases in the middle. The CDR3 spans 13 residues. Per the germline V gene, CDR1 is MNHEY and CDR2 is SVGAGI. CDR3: CASSFGRADGYTF. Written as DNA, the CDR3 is TGTGCCAGCAGTTTCGGGAGGGCCGACGGCTACACCTTC.

The CDR3 is CASSSHGQGGGQPQHF. The CDR3 nucleotides read TGTGCCAGCAGCAGCCACGGACAGGGAGGTGGGCAGCCCCAGCATTTT. The chain uses TRBV11-2 and TRBJ1-5, with 8 bases aligning to TRBD1. V lost 5 bases and J lost 7; bases outside the gene matches: 13. Germline V lookup: CDR1 SGHAT, CDR2 FQNNGV. The CDR3 totals 16 residues.

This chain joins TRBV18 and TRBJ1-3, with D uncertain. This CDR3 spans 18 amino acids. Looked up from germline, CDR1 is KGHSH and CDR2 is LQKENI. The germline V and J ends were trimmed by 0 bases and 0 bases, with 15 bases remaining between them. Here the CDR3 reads CASSPPTGRLISGNTIYF. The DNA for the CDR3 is TGTGCCAGCTCACCACCGACCGGCAGGTTGATCTCTGGAAACACCATATATTTT.

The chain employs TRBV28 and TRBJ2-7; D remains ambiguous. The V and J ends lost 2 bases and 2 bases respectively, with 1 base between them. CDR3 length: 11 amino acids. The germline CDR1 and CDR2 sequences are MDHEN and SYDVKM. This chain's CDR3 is CASSLPYEQYF. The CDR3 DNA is TGTGCCAGCAGTTTACCCTACGAGCAGTACTTC.

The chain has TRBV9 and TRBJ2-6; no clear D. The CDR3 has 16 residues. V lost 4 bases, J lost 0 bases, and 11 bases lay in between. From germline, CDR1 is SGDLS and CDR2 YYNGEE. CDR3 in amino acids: CASSSRKGSGANVLTF. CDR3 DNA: TGTGCCAGCAGCTCCCGGAAGGGCTCTGGGGCCAACGTCCTGACTTTC. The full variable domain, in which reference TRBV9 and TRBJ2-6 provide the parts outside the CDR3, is DSGVTQTPKHLITATGQRVTLRCSPRSGDLSVYWYQQSLDQGLQFLIQYYNGEERAKGNILERFSAQQFPDLHSELNLSSLELGDSALYFCASSSRKGSGANVLTFGAGSRLTVL.

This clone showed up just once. The CDR3 sequence: CASSLAFYGYTF. CDR3 in DNA: TGTGCCAGCAGTTTGGCCTTCTATGGCTACACCTTC. The genes are TRBV28 and TRBJ1-2, with D hard to call. The germline gives CDR1 MDHEN, CDR2 SYDVKM. This CDR3 has 12 amino acids. The ends were cut back, 3 bases at V and 4 bases at J, with 6 bases in the middle.

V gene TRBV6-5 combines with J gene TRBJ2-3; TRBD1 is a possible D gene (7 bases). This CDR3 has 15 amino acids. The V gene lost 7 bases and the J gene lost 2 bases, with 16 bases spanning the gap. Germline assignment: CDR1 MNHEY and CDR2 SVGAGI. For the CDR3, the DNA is TGTGCCAGCAAGGAGGGACAGTTATACACAGATACGCAGTATTTT. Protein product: CASKEGQLYTDTQYF.

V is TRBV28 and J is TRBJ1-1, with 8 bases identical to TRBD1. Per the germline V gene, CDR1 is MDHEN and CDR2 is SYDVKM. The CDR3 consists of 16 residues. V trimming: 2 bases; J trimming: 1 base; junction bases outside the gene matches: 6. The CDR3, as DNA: TGTGCCAGCAGTTTAGGGGACAGGAGAAAGAACACTGAAGCTTTCTTT. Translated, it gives CASSLGDRRKNTEAFF.

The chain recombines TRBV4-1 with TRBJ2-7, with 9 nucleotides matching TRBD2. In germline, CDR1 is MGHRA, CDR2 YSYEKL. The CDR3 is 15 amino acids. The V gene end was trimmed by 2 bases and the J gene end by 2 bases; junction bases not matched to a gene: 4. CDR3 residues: CASSQRAGGAYEQYF. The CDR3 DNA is TGCGCCAGCAGCCAACGGGCGGGGGGGGCCTACGAGCAGTACTTC.

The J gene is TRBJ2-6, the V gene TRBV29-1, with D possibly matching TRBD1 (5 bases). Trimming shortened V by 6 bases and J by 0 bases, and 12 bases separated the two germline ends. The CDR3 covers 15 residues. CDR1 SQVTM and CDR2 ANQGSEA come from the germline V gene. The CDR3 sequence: CSVGQVDSGANVLTF. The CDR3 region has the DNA TGCAGCGTCGGACAAGTCGACTCTGGGGCCAACGTCCTGACTTTC.

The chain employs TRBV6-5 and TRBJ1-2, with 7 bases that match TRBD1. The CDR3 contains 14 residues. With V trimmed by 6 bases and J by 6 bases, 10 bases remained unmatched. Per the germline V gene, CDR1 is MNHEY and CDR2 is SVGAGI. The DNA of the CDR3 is TGTGCCAGCAGGCTGACAGGGACGTCGCATGGCTACACCTTC. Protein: CASRLTGTSHGYTF.

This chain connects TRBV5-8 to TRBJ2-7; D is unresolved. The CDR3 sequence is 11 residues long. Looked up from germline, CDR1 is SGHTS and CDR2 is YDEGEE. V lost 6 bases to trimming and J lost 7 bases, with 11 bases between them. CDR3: CASIIVAEQYF. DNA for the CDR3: TGTGCCAGCATCATCGTGGCAGAGCAGTACTTC.

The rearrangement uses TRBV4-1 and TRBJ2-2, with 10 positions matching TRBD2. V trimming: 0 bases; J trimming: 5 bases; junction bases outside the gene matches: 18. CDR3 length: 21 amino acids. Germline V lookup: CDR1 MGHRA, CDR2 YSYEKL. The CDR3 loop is CASSQEYWRSSSGSQTGELFF. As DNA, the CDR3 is TGCGCCAGCAGCCAAGAATATTGGAGGAGTTCTAGCGGGAGCCAAACCGGGGAGCTGTTTTTT.

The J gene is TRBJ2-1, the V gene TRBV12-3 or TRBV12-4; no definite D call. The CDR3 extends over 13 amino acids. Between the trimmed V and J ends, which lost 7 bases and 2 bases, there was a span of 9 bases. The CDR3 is CASTSGAYNEQFF. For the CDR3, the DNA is TGTGCCAGCACGTCTGGGGCCTACAATGAGCAGTTCTTC.

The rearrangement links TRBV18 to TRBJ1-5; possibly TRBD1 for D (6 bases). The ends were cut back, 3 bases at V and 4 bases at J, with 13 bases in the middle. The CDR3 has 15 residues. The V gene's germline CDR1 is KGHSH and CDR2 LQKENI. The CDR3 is CASSPGTGLNQPQHF. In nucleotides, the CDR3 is TGTGCCAGCTCACCGGGAACAGGGTTGAATCAGCCCCAGCATTTT.

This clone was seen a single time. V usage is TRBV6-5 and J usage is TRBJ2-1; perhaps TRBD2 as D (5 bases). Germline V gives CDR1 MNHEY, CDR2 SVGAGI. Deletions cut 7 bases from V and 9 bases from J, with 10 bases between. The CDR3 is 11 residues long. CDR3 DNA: TGTGCCAGCATGCTAGCCGGTGAGCAGTTCTTC. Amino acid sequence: CASMLAGEQFF.

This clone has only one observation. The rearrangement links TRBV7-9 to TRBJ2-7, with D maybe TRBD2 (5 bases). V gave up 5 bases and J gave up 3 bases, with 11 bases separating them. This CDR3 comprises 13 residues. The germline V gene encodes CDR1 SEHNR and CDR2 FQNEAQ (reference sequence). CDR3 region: CASSEVAGYEQYF. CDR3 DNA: TGTGCCAGCAGCGAGGTGGCGGGCTACGAGCAGTACTTC. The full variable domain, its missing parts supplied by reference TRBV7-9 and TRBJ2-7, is DTGVSQNPRHKITKRGQNVTFRCDPISEHNRLYWYRQTLGQGPEFLTYFQNEAQLEKSRLLSDRFSAERPKGSFSTLEIQRTEQGDSAMYLCASSEVAGYEQYFGPGTRLTVT.

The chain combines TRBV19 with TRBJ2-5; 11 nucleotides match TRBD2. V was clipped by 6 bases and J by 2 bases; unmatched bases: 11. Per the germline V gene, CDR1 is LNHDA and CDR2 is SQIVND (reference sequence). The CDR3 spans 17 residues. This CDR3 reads CASSEGLAARGQETQYF. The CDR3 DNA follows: TGTGCCAGTAGCGAGGGACTAGCGGCAAGGGGGCAAGAGACCCAGTACTTC.

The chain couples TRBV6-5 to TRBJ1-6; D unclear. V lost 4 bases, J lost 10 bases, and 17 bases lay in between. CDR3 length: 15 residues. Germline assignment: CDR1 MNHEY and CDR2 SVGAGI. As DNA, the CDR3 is TGTGCCAGCAGTTTCTCAGGAACTAATGGGTCACCCCTCCACTTT. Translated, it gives CASSFSGTNGSPLHF.

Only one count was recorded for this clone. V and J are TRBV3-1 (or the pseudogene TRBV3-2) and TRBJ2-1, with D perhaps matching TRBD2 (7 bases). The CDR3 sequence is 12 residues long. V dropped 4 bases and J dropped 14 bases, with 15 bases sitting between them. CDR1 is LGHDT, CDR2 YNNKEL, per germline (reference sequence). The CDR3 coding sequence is TGTGCCAGCAGCCTAGGGGGGGGTAGCAAGTTCTTC. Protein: CASSLGGGSKFF.